This entry features one T cell receptor (beta chain) sequence. Its antigen is unknown. The sample is drawn from a study of somatic mutations in cytotoxic T cells in rheumatoid arthritis. The overall study: Patient blood, which was peripheral blood collected as 30 ml EDTA, was drawn right after diagnosis and before any treatment started.

The CDR3 has 15 residues. The germline V and J ends were trimmed by 5 bases and 0 bases, with 14 bases remaining between them. The germline V gene has CDR1 LNHNV and CDR2 YYDKDF (reference sequence). Findings of the study overall: In rheumatoid arthritis patients, the slight underrepresentation of TRBV07 was not adjusted for multiple comparisons. Rheumatoid arthritis patients, but not healthy controls, exhibited increasing CD8+ clonality with age. In about an eighth of the 65 patients, the largest CD8+ clone exceeded 20% of CD8+ cells.

Method: immunoSEQ multiplex PCR; TCRdb's copy keeps in-frame clones and lacks some. This repertoire shows 17,000 or so clones, 65% to 80% found once; its top ten account for approximately 5%. This sequence joins TRBV15 and TRBJ2-7; perhaps TRBD2 as D (7 bases). The sequenced sample was CD8+ T cells sorted from blood. The clonotype originates from an adult with rheumatoid arthritis. For the CDR3, the DNA is TGTGCCACCAGCTACCGGGGGGCCTTCTCCTACGAGCAGTACTTC. This encodes CATSYRGAFSYEQYF.